This TCR beta chain was recorded in a study of blood T cell repertoires in COVID-19. Study context: Sites across the United States, Italy and Spain contributed samples from acute and convalescent COVID-19. Sources were T cells, B-cell-depleted T cells, or PBMCs; the material itself was cDNA or gDNA.

How the authors handled the data: Estimates of nucleated cell counts were drawn from the amplification of reference gene primers. Method: immunoSEQ multiplex PCR; TCRdb's copy keeps in-frame clones and lacks some. The DNA gave D and trimming, while V, J and clone size come from that table. The sample lists about 64,000 clones; 80% to 90% were seen once. Germline-derived CDR1 and CDR2 are MNHEY and SMNVEV (reference sequence). CDR3 length: 13 residues. V gave up 2 bases and J gave up 2 bases, with 5 bases separating them. The TCR comes from a man aged 50 or older with active COVID-19. This chain uses TRBV27 with TRBJ2-3; D is unclear. Sequencing input: peripheral blood. The CDR3 loop is CASSLQNTDTQYF. CDR3 coding DNA: TGTGCCAGCAGTTTACAGAACACAGATACGCAGTATTTT.